This TCR beta chain was captured by sequencing in a study of monozygotic twins with cystic fibrosis (dated by TCRdb to the early 2020s). For context, the study as a whole: Barcoded libraries were prepared from roughly 3 micrograms of fragmented DNA with around 15 PCR cycles. Made up mostly of children and adolescents, the cohort included ten female and six male twin pairs ranging in age from 2.0 to 36.4 years, with a median of about 8.5 years. Data for three of the twin pairs had been reported previously in another context. To assess genetic influence on V and J gene usage, the study compared TCR beta repertoires within and across 16 monozygotic twin pairs with cystic fibrosis. Twins were ranked among approximately 1,100 cohort participants for weight-for-height and FEVPerc (FEV1 disease centile) on the day of blood sampling.

Broader findings and caveats from the paper: In 13 of 16 pairs, V gene usage most closely resembled the co-twin's, and the same held for J usage in 8 of 16 pairs, a pattern suggesting genetic constraints. Nucleotide-identical clonotype sharing was significantly higher within monozygotic CF twin pairs than between unrelated CF individuals (P = 0.000026, Mann-Whitney). The cohort was small, and the number of shared CDR3s showed no association with age, concordance or disease severity. Simpson clonality was generally low (median approximately 0.009), which suggests a naive-dominated repertoire, and clonality was higher in the most severely affected patients.

On this clone: The target of this receptor is not known. No clone much larger than this one lies a single base away; base qualities are absent.

Following the manufacturer's instructions, the researchers used the immunoSEQ immune profiling system to amplify TCR beta CDR3 regions via multiplex PCR. An Illumina NextSeq system was used for sequencing. The authors' pipeline ran thus. The immunoSEQ Analyzer platform handled processing of the sequence data, and clonality was calculated by taking the square root of Simpson's index of productive rearrangements. Jensen-Shannon distance served as the measure of similarity in V and J usage, while OLGA was used to compute CDR3 generation probabilities. Shared CDR3 sequences were searched in the immuneACCESS database (August 2020) and in VDJdb (December 2020). TCRdb stores this immuneACCESS table with in-frame sequences only. Part of the clones is absent; in the studies checked, under half of the shortfall reflects unresolved V genes, and no reason is known for the rest. That table furnishes V, J and clone size, whereas the DNA furnished D and trimming. Present in this sample are around 25,000 clones, approximately 90% of which were seen just once. Jointly, the top ten make up 0.25% to 0.35% of the sample.

The twin pairs came from the European Cystic Fibrosis Twin and Sibling Study Cohort, which recruited patients from more than 150 CF clinics across 14 European countries. Both zygosity and CFTR genotype were checked in-house, and zygosity was tested with multiplex PCR across nine short tandem repeat loci. Each twin gave a peripheral blood sample, and clinical parameters were documented on that same day of blood sampling. Phenol/chloroform extraction was used to isolate genomic DNA from peripheral blood cells, and the DNA was then kept in TE buffer at 4 degrees C. CDR1 and CDR2 were assigned from the germline V gene as ENHRY and SYGVKD. Trimming leaves V shorter by 0 bases and J shorter by 1 base, with the junction holding 3 bases beyond the gene matches. The CDR3 numbers 16 residues from cysteine through phenylalanine. The DNA shown is the 48-base CDR3, in frame from base 1.

Sequenced input: blood. The sequence came from a girl between 2 and 10 years old with cystic fibrosis. This chain joins TRBV10-3 to TRBJ2-7; 10 central nucleotides agree with TRBD2. At the DNA level, the sequence is TGTGCCATCAGTGAGTCGGGGACTAGCGAGTCCTACGAGCAGTACTTC. Its translation is CAISESGTSESYEQYF.